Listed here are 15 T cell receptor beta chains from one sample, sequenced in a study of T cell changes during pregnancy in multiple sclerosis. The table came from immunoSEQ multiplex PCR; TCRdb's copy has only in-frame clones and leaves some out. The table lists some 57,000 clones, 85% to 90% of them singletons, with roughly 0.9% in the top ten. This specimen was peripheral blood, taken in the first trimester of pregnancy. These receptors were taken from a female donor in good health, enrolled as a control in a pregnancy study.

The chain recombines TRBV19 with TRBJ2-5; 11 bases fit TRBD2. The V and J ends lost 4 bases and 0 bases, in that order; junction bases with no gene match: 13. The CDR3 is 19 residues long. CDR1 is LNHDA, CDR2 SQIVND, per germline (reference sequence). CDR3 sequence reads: CASSTEALAGGSYQETQYF. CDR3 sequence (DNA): TGTGCCAGTAGTACAGAGGCCCTAGCGGGGGGTTCGTACCAAGAGACCCAGTACTTC.

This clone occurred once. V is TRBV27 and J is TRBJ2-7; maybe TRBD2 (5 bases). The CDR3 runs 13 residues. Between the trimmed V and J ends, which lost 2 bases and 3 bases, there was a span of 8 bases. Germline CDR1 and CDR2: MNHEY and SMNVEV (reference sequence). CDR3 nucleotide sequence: TGTGCCAGCAGTTTAGCCGGGATCTACGAGCAGTACTTC. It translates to CASSLAGIYEQYF.

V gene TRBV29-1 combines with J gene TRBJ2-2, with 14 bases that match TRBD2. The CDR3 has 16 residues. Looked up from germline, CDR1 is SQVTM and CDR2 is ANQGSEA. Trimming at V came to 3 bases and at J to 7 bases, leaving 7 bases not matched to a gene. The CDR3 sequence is CSVDPTSGGVVGELFF. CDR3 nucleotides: TGCAGCGTTGATCCGACTAGCGGGGGGGTAGTCGGGGAGCTGTTTTTT.

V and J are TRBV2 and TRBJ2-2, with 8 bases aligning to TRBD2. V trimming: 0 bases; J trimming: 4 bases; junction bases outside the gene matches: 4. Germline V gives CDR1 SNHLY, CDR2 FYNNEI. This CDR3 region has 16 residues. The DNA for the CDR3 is TGTGCCAGCAGTGAAGCCCGGGGGGGAGTCACCGGGGAGCTGTTTTTT. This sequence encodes CASSEARGGVTGELFF. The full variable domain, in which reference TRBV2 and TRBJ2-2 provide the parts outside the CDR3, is EPEVTQTPSHQVTQMGQEVILRCVPISNHLYFYWYRQILGQKVEFLVSFYNNEISEKSEIFDDQFSVERPDGSNFTLKIRSTKLEDSAMYFCASSEARGGVTGELFFGEGSRLTVL.

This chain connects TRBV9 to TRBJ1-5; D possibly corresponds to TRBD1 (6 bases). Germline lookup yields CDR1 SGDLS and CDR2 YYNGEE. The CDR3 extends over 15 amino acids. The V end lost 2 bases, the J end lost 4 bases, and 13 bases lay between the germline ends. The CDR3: CASSVGVQGNQPQHF. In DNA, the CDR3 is TGTGCCAGCAGCGTTGGGGTTCAGGGGAATCAGCCCCAGCATTTT.

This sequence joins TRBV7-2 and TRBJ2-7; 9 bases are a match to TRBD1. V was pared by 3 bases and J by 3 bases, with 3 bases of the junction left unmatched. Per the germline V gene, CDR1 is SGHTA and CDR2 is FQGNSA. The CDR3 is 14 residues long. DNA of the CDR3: TGTGCCAGCAGCTTCGGGACAGGGTACTACGAGCAGTACTTC. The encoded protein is CASSFGTGYYEQYF. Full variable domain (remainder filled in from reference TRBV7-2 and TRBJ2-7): GAGVSQSPSNKVTEKGKDVELRCDPISGHTALYWYRQSLGQGLEFLIYFQGNSAPDKSGLPSDRFSAERTGGSVSTLTIQRTQQEDSAVYLCASSFGTGYYEQYFGPGTRLTVT.

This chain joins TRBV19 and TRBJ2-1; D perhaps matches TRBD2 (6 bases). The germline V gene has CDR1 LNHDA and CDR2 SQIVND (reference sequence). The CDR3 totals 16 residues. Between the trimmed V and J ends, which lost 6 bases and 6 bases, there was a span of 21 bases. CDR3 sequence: CASSPSWAGSGNEQFF. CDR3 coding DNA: TGTGCCAGTAGCCCCAGTTGGGCGGGGAGTGGCAATGAGCAGTTCTTC.

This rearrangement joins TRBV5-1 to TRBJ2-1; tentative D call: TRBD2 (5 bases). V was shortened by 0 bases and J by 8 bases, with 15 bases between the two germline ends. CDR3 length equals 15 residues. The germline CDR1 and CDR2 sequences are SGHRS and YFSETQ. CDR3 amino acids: CASSLAGTLGDEQFF. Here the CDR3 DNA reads TGCGCCAGCAGCTTGGCGGGAACTCTTGGGGATGAGCAGTTCTTC.

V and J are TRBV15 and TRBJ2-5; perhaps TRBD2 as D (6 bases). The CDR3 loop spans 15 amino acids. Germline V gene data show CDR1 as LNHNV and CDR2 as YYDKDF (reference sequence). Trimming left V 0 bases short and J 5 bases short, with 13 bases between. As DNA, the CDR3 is TGTGCCACCAGCAGAGATGGAGGGGAGACGGAGACCCAGTACTTC. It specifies CATSRDGGETETQYF. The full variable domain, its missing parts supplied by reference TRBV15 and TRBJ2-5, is DAMVIQNPRYQVTQFGKPVTLSCSQTLNHNVMYWYQQKSSQAPKLLFHYYDKDFNNEADTPDNFQSRRPNTSFCFLDIRSPGLGDTAMYLCATSRDGGETETQYFGPGTRLLVL.

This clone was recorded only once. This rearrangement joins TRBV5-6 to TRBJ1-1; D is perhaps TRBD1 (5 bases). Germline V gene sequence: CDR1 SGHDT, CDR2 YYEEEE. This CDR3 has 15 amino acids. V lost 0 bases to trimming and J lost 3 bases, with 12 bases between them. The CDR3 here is CASSLASGFDTEAFF. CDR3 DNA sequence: TGTGCCAGCAGCTTGGCTTCAGGGTTTGACACTGAAGCTTTCTTT.

The CDR3 DNA reads TGTGCCAGCAGCCTTGAGTTGATCAACTATGGCTACACCTTC. It encodes CASSLELINYGYTF. The rearrangement links TRBV7-2 to TRBJ1-2; unclear D gene. The CDR3 extends over 14 amino acids. V shed 5 bases and J shed 2 bases, with 12 bases lying between them. Per the germline V gene, CDR1 is SGHTA and CDR2 is FQGNSA.

The CDR3 protein is CASSLDGGDGYTF. In DNA form, the CDR3 reads TGTGCCAGCAGCTTAGACGGAGGGGACGGCTACACCTTC. This chain connects TRBV7-9 to TRBJ1-2; D is perhaps TRBD1 (5 bases). V was shortened by 1 base and J by 8 bases, with 11 bases between the two germline ends. This CDR3 is built from 13 residues. Germline V gene sequence: CDR1 SEHNR, CDR2 FQNEAQ (reference sequence).

The CDR3 DNA reads TGCGCCAGCAGCTTCCAGCCGGCGGTTATGAACACTGAAGCTTTCTTT. As protein: CASSFQPAVMNTEAFF. J is TRBJ1-1 and V is TRBV5-1; D is ambiguous. This CDR3 spans 16 amino acids. Trimming stripped 2 bases from V and 0 bases from J, with 14 bases between. Germline loops: CDR1 SGHRS, CDR2 YFSETQ. Drawing the rest from reference TRBV5-1 and TRBJ1-1, the complete variable domain is KAGVTQTPRYLIKTRGQQVTLSCSPISGHRSVSWYQQTPGQGLQFLFEYFSETQRNKGNFPGRFSGRQFSNSRSEMNVSTLELGDSALYLCASSFQPAVMNTEAFFGQGTRLTVV.

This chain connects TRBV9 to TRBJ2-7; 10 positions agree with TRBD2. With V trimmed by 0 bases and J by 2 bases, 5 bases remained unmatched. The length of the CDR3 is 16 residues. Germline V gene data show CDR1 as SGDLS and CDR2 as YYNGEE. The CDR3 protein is CASSVDLLAGAYEQYF. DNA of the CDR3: TGTGCCAGCAGCGTAGATCTCCTAGCGGGGGCCTACGAGCAGTACTTC.

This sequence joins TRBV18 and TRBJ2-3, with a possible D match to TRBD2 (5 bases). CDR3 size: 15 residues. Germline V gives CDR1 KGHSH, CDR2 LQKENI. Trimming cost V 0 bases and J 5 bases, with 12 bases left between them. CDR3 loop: CASSPPDMREDTQYF. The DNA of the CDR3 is TGTGCCAGCTCACCACCGGATATGAGGGAAGATACGCAGTATTTT.